The 5 T cell receptor beta chains below come from one sample, sequenced in a study of blood T cell repertoires in COVID-19. Only in-frame clones appear in the TCRdb table, and some are missing; sequencing was by immunoSEQ multiplex PCR. The sample includes 210,000 or so clones, 80% to 90% of them seen just once. Sequences were obtained from peripheral blood. These receptors came from a middle-aged man with active or convalescent COVID-19.

This chain uses TRBV5-1 with TRBJ2-2; 7 bases are a match to TRBD1. After removal of 1 base from V and 1 base from J, the junction contained 1 base not matched to a gene. Germline V lookup: CDR1 SGHRS, CDR2 YFSETQ. The CDR3 covers 15 residues. CDR3 amino acids: CASSLHRGNTGELFF. The CDR3 coding sequence is TGCGCCAGCAGCTTGCACAGGGGGAACACCGGGGAGCTGTTTTTT.

The V and J genes are TRBV5-6 and TRBJ1-6, with no clear D. CDR1 SGHDT and CDR2 YYEEEE come from the germline V gene. The CDR3 contains 16 residues. V dropped 2 bases and J dropped 9 bases, with 18 bases sitting between them. The CDR3 bases are TGTGCCAGCAGCTTAGCACCAATTACGAACTTTTCACCCCTCCACTTT. Residues: CASSLAPITNFSPLHF.

This clone has only a few counts. J is TRBJ2-3 and V is TRBV27; the D gene is possibly TRBD2 (6 bases). Looked up from germline, CDR1 is MNHEY and CDR2 is SMNVEV (reference sequence). Trimming removed 5 bases at V and 5 bases at J, with 8 bases between. The CDR3 is 12 amino acids. Written as DNA, the CDR3 is TGTGCCAGCAGTATTAGCGGAGATACGCAGTATTTT. Protein product: CASSISGDTQYF.

The chain uses TRBV20-1 and TRBJ1-1, with D unresolved. Germline V gene sequence: CDR1 DFQATT, CDR2 SNEGSKA (reference sequence). V lost 3 bases and J 8 bases, leaving 10 bases between the germline ends. The CDR3 sequence is 11 residues long. The CDR3 region has the DNA TGCAGTGCTAGTAATGGAGCCGAAGCTTTCTTT. It translates to CSASNGAEAFF.

This chain connects TRBV12-3 or TRBV12-4 to TRBJ2-3; D gene ambiguous. The CDR3 runs to 13 residues. Trimming removed 11 bases from V and 2 bases from J, with 14 bases in between. The CDR3 is CASCLSITDTQYF. The CDR3 DNA reads as TGTGCCTCCTGCCTATCGATCACAGATACGCAGTATTTT.